The subject of this entry is one TCR beta chain. Its antigen is unknown. V lost 4 bases and J lost 3, with 15 bases in between. CDR3 length equals 14 residues. Germline V CDR1 and CDR2: GTSNPN, SVGIG (reference sequence). Profiled with immunoSEQ multiplex PCR; TCRdb holds only in-frame clones, not every one. The table lists just over 9,000 clones, 75% to 90% of them singletons. The record originates from a study of immune evolution from preneoplasia to lung adenocarcinoma. Study-wide points: Normal lung had the highest top T cell clone frequencies.

This receptor was identified in a person between 70 and 80 years old with lung adenocarcinoma. The chain has TRBV30 and TRBJ2-5; D remains ambiguous. The sample consisted of FFPE lung adenocarcinoma in situ tissue. The CDR3 spells CAWNQGGQKETQYF. CDR3 bases: TGTGCCTGGAACCAAGGTGGTCAAAAAGAGACCCAGTACTTC.